The 8 T cell receptor beta chains given below trace back to one sample, sequenced in a study of cytomegalovirus exposure and HLA in healthy donors. Researchers ran the PCR with 60 Vbeta and 13 Jbeta primers. Generated by immunoSEQ multiplex PCR, the TCRdb table keeps only in-frame clones and is missing some. Of 140,000 or so clones listed, approximately 81% are singletons. The sequencing input was PBMCs. These TCRs come from a boy aged 2-9 years in good health and CMV-seronegative.

This chain uses TRBV28 with TRBJ2-7, with D possibly matching TRBD1 (5 bases). In germline, CDR1 is MDHEN, CDR2 SYDVKM. V was trimmed by 4 bases and J by 4 bases, leaving 14 bases between them. The CDR3 spans 14 residues. CDR3 DNA sequence: TGTGCCAGCAGTTGGGGCAGGCTAATATACGAGCAGTACTTC. Translation gives CASSWGRLIYEQYF.

The gene calls are TRBV9 and TRBJ2-3; TRBD2 aligns across 8 bases. V lost 4 bases and J lost 4; bases outside the gene matches: 11. Germline lookup yields CDR1 SGDLS and CDR2 YYNGEE. The CDR3 is 16 amino acids. The CDR3 nucleotides are TGTGCCAGCAGCCCTCGGATAGCGGGGCTATCAGATACGCAGTATTTT. It is translated as CASSPRIAGLSDTQYF.

The V call is TRBV7-2, the J call TRBJ1-2, with 8 bases aligning to TRBD1. The CDR3 is 15 residues long. Germline CDR1 SGHTA, CDR2 FQGNSA. V was clipped by 2 bases and J by 6 bases; unmatched bases: 8. The CDR3 loop reads CASSLPGGAWNGYTF. The DNA of the CDR3 is TGTGCCAGCAGCTTACCAGGGGGCGCTTGGAATGGCTACACCTTC.

Regarding this clone: Additional DNA sequences in this sample encode the identical CDR3. The genes are TRBV6-5 and TRBJ1-1, with a tentative D call TRBD1 (6 bases). Germline V gene sequence: CDR1 MNHEY, CDR2 SVGAGI. The CDR3 is made up of 13 amino acids. V lost 7 bases, J lost 6 bases, and 15 bases lay in between. CDR3 sequence (DNA): TGTGCCAGCACTCGAGACAGGACCGCTGAAGCTTTCTTT. It yields the protein CASTRDRTAEAFF.

This chain joins TRBV27 and TRBJ2-7; 9 bases map to TRBD1. The CDR3 runs 14 residues. Losses at the gene ends were 3 bases for V and 6 bases for J; bases not matched to a gene: 6. Germline CDR1 and CDR2: MNHEY and SMNVEV (reference sequence). This chain's CDR3 is CASSFGTGYGEQYF. Written as DNA, the CDR3 is TGTGCCAGCAGTTTTGGGACAGGGTACGGCGAGCAGTACTTC.

This chain links TRBV18 with TRBJ2-7; TRBD1 might be the D (5 bases). Germline V gene data show CDR1 as KGHSH and CDR2 as LQKENI. Trimming left V 1 base short and J 2 bases short, with 9 bases between. The CDR3 covers 14 residues. Here the CDR3 reads CASSPLDTTYEQYF. Here the CDR3 DNA reads TGTGCCAGCTCACCACTGGACACCACCTACGAGCAGTACTTC.

This clone turned up a few times. This sample also contains other DNA sequences that code for the same CDR3. This sequence joins TRBV9 and TRBJ1-6; D unresolved. V lost 0 bases, J lost 5 bases, and 6 bases lay in between. Germline lookup yields CDR1 SGDLS and CDR2 YYNGEE. The CDR3 spans 14 residues. The CDR3 here is CASSVGQDNSPLHF. CDR3 nucleotides: TGTGCCAGCAGCGTAGGTCAGGATAATTCACCCCTCCACTTT.

For this clone: Because the CDR3's place on the DNA is in doubt, the DNA is left out and the CDR3 is given as listed by TCRdb. The chain employs TRBV28 and TRBJ1-1; the D call in the table, TRBD1, was not verified against the DNA. Per the germline V gene, CDR1 is MDHEN and CDR2 is SYDVKM. Both ends counted, the CDR3 spans 13 residues. The CDR3 region is CASSFLWTAEAFF.